This TCR beta chain was sequenced during a study of post-analysis software for immune sequencing data (dated by TCRdb to the mid-2010s). With respect to the entire study: Disease courses on record covered relapsing-remitting, secondary progressive and progressive-relapsing multiple sclerosis, though some patients had no subtype annotation. The patient repertoires were set against about 10 previously published healthy control repertoires from donors whose ages ranged from roughly 6 to 25 years. A subset of samples was prepared in parallel using single-end sample barcoding, then pooled and co-amplified after Illumina adapter ligation. The paper as a whole reports these results and caveats: Significantly higher frequencies in patients than in controls were found for five or six TRBV segments, including TRBV5-6, TRBV5-1 and TRBV20-1. Direct clustering with F measure showed strong co-clustering of samples prepared in the same batch, prompting a batch-effect correction. Significantly lower normalized Chao1 diversity was found in multiple sclerosis patients than in controls, suggesting substantial peripheral T-cell clonal expansion. The multiple sclerosis patient group was slightly younger than the control group.

TCR beta repertoires were profiled from peripheral blood of about a dozen young patients with multiple sclerosis to demonstrate the VDJtools post-analysis software. The multiple sclerosis patients were children and adolescents between roughly 6 and 16 years of age. The library came from PCR. TCRdb shows the sequencer as Illumina HiSeq 2500. To reduce PCR and sequencing biases, unique molecular identifiers were built into the TCR beta cDNA libraries. Per 1 to 10 million input T cells, roughly 500,000 cDNA molecules were obtained, such that each molecule approximated one T cell. The patient libraries were prepared and sequenced with the same protocol used for the earlier healthy control dataset. Within a given batch, samples were prepared together, multiplexed and sequenced on the same HiSeq lane. On the study's bioinformatics: MIGEC handled the raw barcoded reads, throwing out single-read molecular identifier groups before consensus assembly and CDR3 extraction. Clonotype tables were post-analysed with VDJtools, and diversity was normalized by down-sampling all datasets to the smallest sample size. To correct batch-related cross-sample contamination, repertoire overlap clustering matched CDR3 amino acid sequences but not nucleotide sequences. TCRdb handled the public reads itself, with Q25 trimming in fastp and clone calling in MiXCR, and kept productive beta chains. Identical CDR3 protein sequences are pooled into one entry, listed with their most common genes and DNA. The authors' filters were not applied to this entry. The sample has roughly 400,000 distinct CDR3 sequences on record, 39% of them singletons. The ten largest clones take up 7.6% of the sample.

To note about this clonotype: Its binding antigen is unknown. At one end, the junction sequence differs from germline, possibly due to a read error.

CDR1 and CDR2, looked up from the germline V gene (reference sequence), are LGHDT and YNNKEL. The CDR3 holds 15 amino acids from the cysteine to the phenylalanine. The entry retains the CDR3 DNA only, 45 bases that are in frame from base 1. The clonotype was recovered from a girl aged 2-15 years with multiple sclerosis. The rearranged segments are TRBV3-1 and TRBJ2-6; TRBD1 might be the D gene, on 5 matching bases. Sequencing used blood. The sequenced DNA: TGTGCCAGCAGCCAAGGGGCGTCTGGGGCCAACGTCCGGACTTTC. Translated, it reads CASSQGASGANVRTF.